Listed below are T cell receptor beta chains from one sample, sequenced in a study of blood T cell repertoires in COVID-19. Repertoires were generated with immunoSEQ multiplex PCR, while TCRdb's copy carries only in-frame clones and drops some. The repertoire holds more than 200,000 clones, about 88% seen once, with under 2% in the top ten. Sequencing was carried out using peripheral blood. The source is a man between 65 and 85 years old with acute or convalescent COVID-19. Both conserved end residues are part of each CDR3. Fields, in order: V gene, D gene, J gene, clone size, CDR3 DNA, CDR3 protein. The D gene is left open where the match is weak. Some rows have no size entry. The others give once, few or many, or a class for an expanded clone.

>TRBV11-2|TRBD2|TRBJ2-1|.
TGTGCCAGCAGCTTCTCTAGCGGATCATCCTACAATGAGCAGTTCTTC
CASSFSSGSSYNEQFF
>TRBV5-1|.|TRBJ2-1|once
TGCGCCAGCAGCTCTGCGAGCGGAACCTACAATGAGCAGTTCTTC
CASSSASGTYNEQFF
>TRBV29-1|.|TRBJ2-2|.
TGCAGCTCAACCTCGGCCACGGGACAAAACACCGGGGAGCTGTTTTTT
CSSTSATGQNTGELFF
>TRBV19|TRBD2|TRBJ2-5|.
TGTGCCAGTAGTTTGGCGGGAGGCTCCCAAGAGACCCAGTACTTC
CASSLAGGSQETQYF
>TRBV28|TRBD1|TRBJ2-1|.
TGTGCCAGCAGTCCAGGGGGCGCTGGGGACAATGAGCAGTTCTTC
CASSPGGAGDNEQFF
>TRBV4-3|TRBD2|TRBJ2-3|.
TGCGCCAGCAGCCAAGACCGACTAGCGGGAGGGACAGATACGCAGTATTTT
CASSQDRLAGGTDTQYF
>TRBV28|.|TRBJ1-1|.
TGTGCCAGCAGTGGAGGACAGACGCGGGCCGAAGCTTTCTTT
CASSGGQTRAEAFF
>TRBV3-1/TRBV3-2|.|TRBJ1-2|.
TGTGCCAGCAGCCCGCGTGAGTTCAGGGTTTATGGCTACACCTTC
CASSPREFRVYGYTF
>TRBV19|.|TRBJ2-5|.
TGTGCCAGTAGTTACAGCGGGTTTCAAGAGACCCAGTACTTC
CASSYSGFQETQYF
>TRBV6-2/TRBV6-3|.|TRBJ1-1|.
TGTGCCAGCAGTGCCCAGGGGATGACTGAAGCTTTCTTT
CASSAQGMTEAFF
>TRBV6-5|.|TRBJ1-5|.
TGTGCCAGCAGTTACGGCAGGGTTGGCAATCAGCCCCAGCATTTT
CASSYGRVGNQPQHF
>TRBV19|TRBD2|TRBJ2-2|.
TGTGCCAGTAGGACTAGCGAGAACACCGGGGAGCTGTTTTTT
CASRTSENTGELFF
>TRBV27|TRBD1|TRBJ1-6|.
TGTGCCAGCAGTCCCCGCGGGGACAGGGCGCTTGGTAATTCACCCCTCCACTTT
CASSPRGDRALGNSPLHF
>TRBV5-1|.|TRBJ2-2|.
TGCGCCAGCAGCCAATTACTAGGACCCCCCGGGGAGCTGTTTTTT
CASSQLLGPPGELFF